This entry features one TCR beta chain sequence. Its specificity is unknown. Each CDR3 protein gets one entry after TCRdb re-called the 5' RACE reads with MiXCR. This sample has 200,000 to 250,000 distinct CDR3 sequences, with approximately 3% found just once. Trimming removed 6 bases from V and 3 bases from J, with 20 bases in between. Germline-derived CDR1 and CDR2 are SGHAT and FQNNGV. There are 17 residues in the CDR3. The data were obtained in a study of T cells after yellow fever vaccination. Study-wide results and caveats: Most clones from primary vaccination resurfaced after the booster (around 97% CD4, 88% CD8). Few clonotypes appeared in both CD4 and CD8 compartments.

The material was CD4+ T cells sorted from PBMCs, obtained 10 days after the yellow fever booster vaccination. The chain combines TRBV11-2 with TRBJ2-2; perhaps TRBD1 as D (6 bases). This receptor was obtained from a man younger than 30 who received the YFV17D yellow fever vaccine. The CDR3 DNA is TGTGCCAGCAGTCCCGGTGGCCAGGGGCGGGACACCGGGGAGCTGTTTTTT. Translating gives CASSPGGQGRDTGELFF.